The entry below gives a single T cell receptor (beta chain) sequence along with its context. The antigen remains unidentified. Trimming removed 8 bases from V and 3 bases from J, with 14 bases in between. Looked up from germline, CDR1 is MNHNY and CDR2 is SVGAGI (reference sequence). CDR3 size: 13 residues. PCR primers comprised 60 Vbeta and 13 Jbeta primers. Here immunoSEQ multiplex PCR was the method, and the copy in TCRdb shows in-frame clones only, minus some. The sample records 90,000 to 120,000 clones, about four fifths being singletons. The sample comes from a study of cytomegalovirus exposure and HLA in healthy donors. Whole-study results and caveats: In a later analysis, TCR beta V- and J-gene trimming was associated with a missense DCLRE1C variant.

This clonotype was sampled from a man aged 30 to 39 in good health and CMV-seropositive. Input material: PBMCs. The chain joins TRBV6-6 to TRBJ2-7; possibly TRBD2 for D (5 bases). The chain's CDR3 is CASGPGSHYEQYF. DNA of the CDR3: TGTGCCAGCGGCCCTGGGAGCCACTACGAGCAGTACTTC.